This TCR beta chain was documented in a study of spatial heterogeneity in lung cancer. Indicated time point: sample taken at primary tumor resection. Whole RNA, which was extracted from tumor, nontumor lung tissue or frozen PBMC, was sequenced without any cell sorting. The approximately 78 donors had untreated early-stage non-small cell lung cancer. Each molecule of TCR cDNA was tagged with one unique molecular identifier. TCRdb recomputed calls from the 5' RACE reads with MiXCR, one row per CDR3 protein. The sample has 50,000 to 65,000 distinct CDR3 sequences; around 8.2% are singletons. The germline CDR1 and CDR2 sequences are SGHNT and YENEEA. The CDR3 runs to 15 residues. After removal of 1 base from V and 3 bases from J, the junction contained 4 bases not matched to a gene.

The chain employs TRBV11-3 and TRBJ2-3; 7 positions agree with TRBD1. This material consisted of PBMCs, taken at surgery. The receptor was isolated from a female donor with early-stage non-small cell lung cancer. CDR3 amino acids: CASSLGQGRTDTQYF. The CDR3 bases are TGTGCCAGCAGCTTAGGACAGGGAAGGACAGATACGCAGTATTTT.